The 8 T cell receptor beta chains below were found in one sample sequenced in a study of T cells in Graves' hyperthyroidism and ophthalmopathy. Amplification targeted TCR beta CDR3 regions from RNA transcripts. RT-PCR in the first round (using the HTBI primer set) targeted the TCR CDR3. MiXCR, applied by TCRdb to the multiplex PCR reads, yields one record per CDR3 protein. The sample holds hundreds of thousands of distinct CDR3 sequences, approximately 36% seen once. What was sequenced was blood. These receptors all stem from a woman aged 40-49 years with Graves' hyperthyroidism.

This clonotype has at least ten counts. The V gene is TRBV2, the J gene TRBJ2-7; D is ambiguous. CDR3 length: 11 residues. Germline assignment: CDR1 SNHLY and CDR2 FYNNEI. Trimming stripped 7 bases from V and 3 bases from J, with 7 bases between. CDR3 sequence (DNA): TGTGCCAGCAAGACGGACTACGAGCAGTACTTC. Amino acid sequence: CASKTDYEQYF.

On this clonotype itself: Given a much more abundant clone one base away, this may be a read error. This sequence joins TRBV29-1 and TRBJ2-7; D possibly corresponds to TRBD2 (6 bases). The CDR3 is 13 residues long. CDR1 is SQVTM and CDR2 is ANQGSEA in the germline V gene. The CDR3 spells CSVVEGGEREQCF. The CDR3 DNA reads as TGCAGCGTTGTAGAAGGAGGGGAACGCGAGCAGTGCTTC.

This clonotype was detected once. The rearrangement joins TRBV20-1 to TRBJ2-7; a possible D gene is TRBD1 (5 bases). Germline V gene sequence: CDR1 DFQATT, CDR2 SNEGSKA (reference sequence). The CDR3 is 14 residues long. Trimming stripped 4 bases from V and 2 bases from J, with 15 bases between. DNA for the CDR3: TGCAGTGCTACTCAGGCAGGGCTAACCTACGAGCAGTACTTC. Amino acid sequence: CSATQAGLTYEQYF.

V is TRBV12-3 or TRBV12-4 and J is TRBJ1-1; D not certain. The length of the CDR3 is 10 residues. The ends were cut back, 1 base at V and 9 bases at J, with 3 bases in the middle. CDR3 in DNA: TGTGCCAGCAGTTTAGGCAAAGCTTTCTTT. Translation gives CASSLGKAFF.

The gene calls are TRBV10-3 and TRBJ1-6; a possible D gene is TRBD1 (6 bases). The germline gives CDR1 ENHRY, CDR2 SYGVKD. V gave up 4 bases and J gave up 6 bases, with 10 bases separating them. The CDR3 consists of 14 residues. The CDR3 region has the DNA TGTGCCATCAGTGTGGACAGTGGTAATTCACCCCTCCACTTT. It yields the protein CAISVDSGNSPLHF.

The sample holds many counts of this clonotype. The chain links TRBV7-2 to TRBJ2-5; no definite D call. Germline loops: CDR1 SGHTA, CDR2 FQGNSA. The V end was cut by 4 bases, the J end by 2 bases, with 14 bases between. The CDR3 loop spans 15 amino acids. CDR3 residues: CASSSTRQLQETQYF. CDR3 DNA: TGTGCCAGCAGCTCCACCCGGCAGCTTCAAGAGACCCAGTACTTC.

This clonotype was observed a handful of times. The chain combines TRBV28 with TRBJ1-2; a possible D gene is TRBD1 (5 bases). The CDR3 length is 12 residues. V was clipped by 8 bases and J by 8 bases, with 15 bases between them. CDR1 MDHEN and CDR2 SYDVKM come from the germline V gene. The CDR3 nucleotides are TGTGCCAGCTCACGACCCCAGGGAGGCTACACCTTC. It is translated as CASSRPQGGYTF.

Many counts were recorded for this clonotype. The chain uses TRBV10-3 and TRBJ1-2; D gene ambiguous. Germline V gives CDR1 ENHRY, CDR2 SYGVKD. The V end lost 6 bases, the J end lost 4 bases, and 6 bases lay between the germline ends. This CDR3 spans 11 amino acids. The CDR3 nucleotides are TGTGCCATCAGCTACAGCTATGGCTACACCTTC. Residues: CAISYSYGYTF.